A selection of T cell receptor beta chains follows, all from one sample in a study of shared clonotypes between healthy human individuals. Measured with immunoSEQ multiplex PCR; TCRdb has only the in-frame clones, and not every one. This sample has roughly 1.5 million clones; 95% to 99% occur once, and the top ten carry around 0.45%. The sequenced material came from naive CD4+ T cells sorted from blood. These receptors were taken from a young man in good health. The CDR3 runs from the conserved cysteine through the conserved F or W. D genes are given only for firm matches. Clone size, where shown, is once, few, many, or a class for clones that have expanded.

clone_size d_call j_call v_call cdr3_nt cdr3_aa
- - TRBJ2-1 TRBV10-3 TGTGCCATCAGTAGAAGCCCAAGCGGTTACAATGAGCAGTTCTTC CAISRSPSGYNEQFF
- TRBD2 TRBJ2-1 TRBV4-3 TGCGCCAGCAGCCGCTCGACTAGCGGGGGCTACAATGAGCAGTTCTTC CASSRSTSGGYNEQFF
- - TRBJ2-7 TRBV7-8 TGTGCCAGCAGCAAGGGGGTGGACAGGGGAAGGAGGCTAGCGGGCGTGTTGTACTTC CASSKGVDRGRRLAGVLYF
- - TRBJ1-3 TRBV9 TGTGCCAGCAGCGTAGAGGGTACCTCTGGAAACACCATATATTTT CASSVEGTSGNTIYF
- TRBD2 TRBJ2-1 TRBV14 TGTGCCAGCAGCCAACTTTTACTAGCGGGCGCTAACAATGAGCAGTTCTTC CASSQLLLAGANNEQFF
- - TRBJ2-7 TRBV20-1 TGCAGTGCTAGAGATCGCGTTGAGCAGTACTTC CSARDRVEQYF
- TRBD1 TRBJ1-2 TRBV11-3 TGTGCCAGCAGCTTAAGTAGGGGGTACAGGGGAATTCCTCTATGTTATGGCTACACCTTC CASSLSRGYRGIPLCYGYTF
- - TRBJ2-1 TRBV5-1 TGCGCCAGCAGCTCCCCCGTAGGGGAGCAGTTCTTC CASSSPVGEQFF
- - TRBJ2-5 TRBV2 TGTGCCAGCAGTAGAGGAGAGACCCAGTACTTC CASSRGETQYF
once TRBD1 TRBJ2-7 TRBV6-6 TGTGCCAGCACCGAGACAGGGGCCCCCTGGGAGCAGTACTTC CASTETGAPWEQYF
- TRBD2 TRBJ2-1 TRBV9 TGTGCCAGCAGCGTAGGCCGGGAGGGCCGCTACAATGAGCAGTTCTTC CASSVGREGRYNEQFF
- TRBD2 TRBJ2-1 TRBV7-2 TGTGCCAGCAGCCCGTTAGGCGAGCGGGAGGGATACAATGAGCAGTTCTTC CASSPLGEREGYNEQFF
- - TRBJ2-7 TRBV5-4 TGTGCCAGCAGCTTCGAGGGGAGCACCTACGAGCAGTACTTC CASSFEGSTYEQYF
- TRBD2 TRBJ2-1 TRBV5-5 TGTGCCAGCAGCTTCAGGCGGGAGGGCGCCAATGAGCAGTTCTTC CASSFRREGANEQFF
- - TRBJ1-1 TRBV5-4 TGTGCCAGCAGCTTGATTGGGAACACTGAAGCTTTCTTT CASSLIGNTEAFF
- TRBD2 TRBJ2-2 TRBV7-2 TGTGCCAGCAGCCTCATCGGGGGGTATGACACCGGGGAGCTGTTTTTT CASSLIGGYDTGELFF
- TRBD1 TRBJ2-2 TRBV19 TGTGCCAGTAGTATTCCGACAGGGTCGGCCGGGGAGCTGTTTTTT CASSIPTGSAGELFF
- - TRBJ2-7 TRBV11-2 TGTGCCAGCAGCTTAAGCGCGTCGTTTTCCTACGAGCAGTACTTC CASSLSASFSYEQYF
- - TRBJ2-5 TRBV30 TGTGCCTGGAGTGTACGCGAGACCCAGTACTTC CAWSVRETQYF
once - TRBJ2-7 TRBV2 TGTGCCAGCAGTGGATTAGCCGAGCAGTACTTC CASSGLAEQYF
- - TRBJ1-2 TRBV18 TGTGCCAGCTCACCACCACGGGGAAACTATGGCTACACCTTC CASSPPRGNYGYTF
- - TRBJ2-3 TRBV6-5 TGTGCCAGCAGTACGCGGGACAGAACTGATACGCAGTATTTT CASSTRDRTDTQYF
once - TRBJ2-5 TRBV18 TGTGCCAGCTCACCACGGGGGTTTGAGACCCAGTACTTC CASSPRGFETQYF
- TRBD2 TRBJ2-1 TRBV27 TGTGCCACAATTAGCGGGCTTCTCGGGAGTGAGCAGTTCTTC CATISGLLGSEQFF
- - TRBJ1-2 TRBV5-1 TGCGCCAGCAGCTTGGCCGTCGACTATGGCTACACCTTC CASSLAVDYGYTF
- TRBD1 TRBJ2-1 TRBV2 TGTGCCAGCAGGAGACAGGGGTATGAGCAGTTCTTC CASRRQGYEQFF
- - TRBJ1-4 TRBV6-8 TGTGCCAGCAGTTATCACAGGGAGACAAGGCCGTTTTTT CASSYHRETRPFF
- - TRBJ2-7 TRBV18 TGTGCCAGCTCATCAAAACTCAACTACGAGCAGTACTTC CASSSKLNYEQYF
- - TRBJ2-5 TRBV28 TGTGCCAGCAGTCTCTCGGGGGCGAGTAGGACCCAGTACTTC CASSLSGASRTQYF